The 30 T cell receptor beta chains in this list originate from one sample, sequenced in a study of PD-1 blockade in classical Hodgkin lymphoma. Time point reported: cycle 4 day 1 (C4D1), after around six weeks of nivolumab. The patients all showed relapse after autologous stem cell transplantation, while their brentuximab vedotin exposure varied. Some clones are missing from TCRdb's copy, which holds only in-frame ones; the method was immunoSEQ multiplex PCR. Of about 23,000 clones in the sample, more than 75% are singletons; the top ten hold 23%. Sequencing used peripheral blood mononuclear cells (PBMCs), obtained before the fourth cycle of nivolumab. All receptors derive from a human donor with classical Hodgkin lymphoma.

The rearrangement uses TRBV6-5 and TRBJ1-3; a possible D gene is TRBD1 (5 bases). The CDR3 loop spans 14 amino acids. CDR1 MNHEY and CDR2 SVGAGI come from the germline V gene. Deletions cut 2 bases from V and 2 bases from J, with 7 bases between. The CDR3 sequence is CASSYGATGNTIYF. CDR3 nucleotide sequence: TGTGCCAGCAGTTACGGGGCCACTGGAAACACCATATATTTT.

The chain combines TRBV7-9 with TRBJ2-3, with D possibly being TRBD2 (6 bases). Germline CDR1 SEHNR, CDR2 FQNEAQ (reference sequence). CDR3 size: 15 residues. The ends were cut back, 3 bases at V and 10 bases at J, with 20 bases in the middle. CDR3 coding DNA: TGTGCCAGCAGCTTTAGTTCCTCAGGTGGGAGGCCGCAGTATTTT. This codes for CASSFSSSGGRPQYF.

The chain carries TRBV2 and TRBJ1-2, with 7 nucleotides matching TRBD1. This CDR3 is 16 amino acids long. Germline V gene sequence: CDR1 SNHLY, CDR2 FYNNEI. V lost 6 bases, J lost 3 bases, and 13 bases stayed unmatched. This CDR3 is CASRDTGTATHYGYTF. For the CDR3, the DNA is TGTGCCAGCAGGGATACCGGGACAGCAACTCACTATGGCTACACCTTC.

The chain recombines TRBV30 with TRBJ2-6, with 7 bases fitting TRBD1. Trimming removed 8 bases from V and 2 bases from J; junction bases left unmatched: 3. CDR3 length equals 13 residues. CDR1 is GTSNPN, CDR2 SVGIG, per germline (reference sequence). CDR3 sequence (DNA): TGTGCCAGAGACAGGGCTGGGGCCAACGTCCTGACTTTC. It encodes CARDRAGANVLTF.

In DNA, the CDR3 is TGTGCCACCAGCAGAGTCACAATTCCCGACTTGCAGGACGCCAAAGGGACTGAAGCTTTCTTT. This codes for CATSRVTIPDLQDAKGTEAFF. V is TRBV15 and J is TRBJ1-1; D is undetermined. This CDR3 has 21 amino acids. Trimming took off 1 base at V and 5 bases at J, with 32 bases between the two ends. Per the germline V gene, CDR1 is LNHNV and CDR2 is YYDKDF (reference sequence).

The chain joins TRBV5-1 to TRBJ2-7; 10 bases agree with TRBD1. This CDR3 contains 15 residues. Per germline, CDR1 SGHRS and CDR2 YFSETQ. The junction had 7 bases not matched to a gene; V was cut back by 4 bases and J by 3 bases. CDR3 in DNA: TGCGCCAGCAGCGAAGGGACAGGGGTGAACTACGAGCAGTACTTC. This sequence encodes CASSEGTGVNYEQYF.

The rearrangement joins TRBV14 to TRBJ2-3; 10 bases are a match to TRBD1. This CDR3 has 16 residues. Germline lookup yields CDR1 SGHDN and CDR2 FVKESK. Trimming removed 0 bases from V and 5 bases from J; junction bases left unmatched: 5. The CDR3 here is CASSQDDRGRGDTQYF. Written as DNA, the CDR3 is TGTGCCAGCAGCCAAGATGACAGGGGGCGGGGAGATACGCAGTATTTT. Complete variable domain (other parts from reference TRBV14 and TRBJ2-3): EAGVTQFPSHSVIEKGQTVTLRCDPISGHDNLYWYRRVMGKEIKFLLHFVKESKQDESGMPNNRFLAERTGGTYSTLKVQPAELEDSGVYFCASSQDDRGRGDTQYFGPGTRLTVL.

This clone has a single count. This sequence joins TRBV5-6 and TRBJ2-2, with no clear D. Germline values: CDR1 SGHDT, CDR2 YYEEEE. V lost 4 bases and J 6 bases, leaving 13 bases between the germline ends. There are 14 residues in the CDR3. DNA of the CDR3: TGTGCCAGCAGCCCCCGCGGATCCCCCGGGGAGCTGTTTTTT. Amino acids: CASSPRGSPGELFF.

This rearrangement joins TRBV11-2 to TRBJ1-1; D unresolved. Looked up from germline, CDR1 is SGHAT and CDR2 is FQNNGV. The CDR3 consists of 15 residues. V lost 7 bases, J lost 9 bases, and 24 bases lay in between. The chain's CDR3 is CASNRGIQLNLQAFF. The CDR3 nucleotides read TGTGCCAGCAACCGAGGGATTCAACTGAATTTACAAGCTTTCTTT.

The rearrangement links TRBV27 to TRBJ2-3; 7 bases are shared with TRBD1. Germline V CDR1 and CDR2: MNHEY, SMNVEV (reference sequence). This CDR3 comprises 14 residues. After removal of 4 bases from V and 2 bases from J, the junction contained 3 bases not matched to a gene. CDR3 region: CASSSGTVTDTQYF. The CDR3 DNA sequence: TGTGCCAGCAGTTCAGGGACAGTCACAGATACGCAGTATTTT.

The rearrangement links TRBV5-1 to TRBJ1-2; D gene ambiguous. The CDR3 spans 13 residues. Deletions cut 0 bases from V and 1 base from J, with 4 bases between. Germline CDR1 is SGHRS and CDR2 is YFSETQ. CDR3 sequence reads: CASSLEINYGYTF. In DNA, the CDR3 is TGCGCCAGCAGCTTGGAGATTAACTATGGCTACACCTTC.

V is TRBV30 and J is TRBJ2-7; 8 positions match TRBD2. The V segment lost 2 bases and the J segment 5 bases; nucleotides outside the gene matches: 8. This CDR3 is 14 amino acids long. Germline V gene lookup returns CDR1 GTSNPN and CDR2 SVGIG (reference sequence). The CDR3 DNA reads TGTGCCTGGAGTTCCGGGGGGGGCCCCCACGAGCAGTACTTC. Translated: CAWSSGGGPHEQYF.

The J gene is TRBJ1-5, the V gene TRBV2; D is ambiguous. The ends were cut back, 3 bases at V and 7 bases at J, with 16 bases in the middle. CDR3 length: 15 residues. Germline CDR1 and CDR2: SNHLY and FYNNEI. The CDR3 nucleotides read TGTGCCAGCAGTGAGATGCGACGAGGTAGGCAGCCCCAGCATTTT. Encoded protein: CASSEMRRGRQPQHF.

This rearrangement joins TRBV7-9 to TRBJ2-7; tentative D call: TRBD1 (6 bases). V was shortened by 7 bases and J by 1 base, with 26 bases between the two germline ends. CDR1 SEHNR and CDR2 FQNEAQ come from the germline V gene (reference sequence). This CDR3 spans 18 amino acids. The CDR3 loop is CASTLRGTENSLSYEQYF. The CDR3 DNA follows: TGTGCCAGCACTCTAAGGGGGACGGAGAATAGTTTATCCTACGAGCAGTACTTC.

CDR3 nucleotide sequence: TGTGCCAGTAGTATATTTTCTGAGGGACAGAGCCCTAATGAAAAACTGTTTTTT. Translation gives CASSIFSEGQSPNEKLFF. The chain joins TRBV19 to TRBJ1-4; 7 nucleotides agree with TRBD1. The V and J ends lost 2 bases and 3 bases, in that order; junction bases with no gene match: 12. The CDR3 has 18 amino acids. The germline V gene has CDR1 LNHDA and CDR2 SQIVND (reference sequence).

V gene TRBV6-5 combines with J gene TRBJ2-3; tentative D call: TRBD1 (6 bases). Germline V gives CDR1 MNHEY, CDR2 SVGAGI. The CDR3 is 14 amino acids. The V gene lost 6 bases and the J gene lost 4 bases, with 14 bases spanning the gap. In DNA, the CDR3 is TGTGCCAGCAGATCCGGGACACACGCAGATACGCAGTATTTT. Residues: CASRSGTHADTQYF.

The chain joins TRBV5-1 to TRBJ2-3, with 8 bases identical to TRBD2. The V and J ends lost 3 bases and 3 bases, in that order; junction bases with no gene match: 6. Looked up from germline, CDR1 is SGHRS and CDR2 is YFSETQ. The CDR3 extends over 15 amino acids. CDR3 in amino acids: CASSWGVAGTDTQYF. For the CDR3, the DNA is TGCGCCAGCAGCTGGGGAGTAGCGGGAACAGATACGCAGTATTTT.

This clone came up a few times. The genes are TRBV6-1 and TRBJ2-7, with D perhaps TRBD2 (5 bases). Germline-derived CDR1 and CDR2 are MNHNS and SASEGT. Trimming stripped 8 bases from V and 6 bases from J, with 17 bases between. The CDR3 has 13 amino acids. The CDR3 coding sequence is TGTGCCAGCCAAGGAGGCTTCCCGCTCGAGCAGTACTTC. This encodes CASQGGFPLEQYF.

The chain recombines TRBV18 with TRBJ2-7; possibly TRBD2 for D (6 bases). Trimming left V 2 bases short and J 9 bases short, with 17 bases between. CDR3 size: 14 residues. Germline V gene lookup returns CDR1 KGHSH and CDR2 LQKENI. The CDR3 region is CASSPLLTGEGQYF. DNA for the CDR3: TGTGCCAGCTCACCATTGCTCACGGGAGAGGGGCAGTACTTC. Combining the CDR3 with reference TRBV18 and TRBJ2-7 gives the whole variable domain NAGVMQNPRHLVRRRGQEARLRCSPMKGHSHVYWYRQLPEEGLKFMVYLQKENIIDESGMPKERFSAEFPKEGPSILRIQQVVRGDSAAYFCASSPLLTGEGQYFGPGTRLTVT.

The rearrangement joins TRBV7-2 to TRBJ1-3; no definite D call. CDR1 and CDR2 (germline): SGHTA, FQGNSA. This CDR3 contains 12 residues. With 5 bases removed from V and 2 bases from J, the gap between germline ends came to 4 bases. The CDR3 DNA reads as TGTGCCAGCAGCCTTCCTGGAAACACCATATATTTT. It specifies CASSLPGNTIYF.

The chain recombines TRBV27 with TRBJ2-1, with 7 positions matching TRBD2. In germline, CDR1 is MNHEY, CDR2 SMNVEV (reference sequence). CDR3 length: 16 residues. After removal of 6 bases from V and 6 bases from J, the junction contained 14 bases not matched to a gene. The CDR3 DNA reads as TGTGCCAGCAGCGGGCGGGGAGGGCCGGGGCTCAATGAGCAGTTCTTC. Residues: CASSGRGGPGLNEQFF.

This chain links TRBV5-4 with TRBJ2-5; 10 bases match TRBD2. From germline, CDR1 is SGHNT and CDR2 YYREEE (reference sequence). Losses at the gene ends were 4 bases for V and 1 base for J; bases not matched to a gene: 7. The CDR3 extends over 16 amino acids. DNA for the CDR3: TGTGCCAGCAGCGACCGGACTAGCGGAGCCCAAGAGACCCAGTACTTC. Amino acid sequence: CASSDRTSGAQETQYF. Full variable domain (remainder filled in from reference TRBV5-4 and TRBJ2-5): ETGVTQSPTHLIKTRGQQVTLRCSSQSGHNTVSWYQQALGQGPQFIFQYYREEENGRGNFPPRFSGLQFPNYSSELNVNALELDDSALYLCASSDRTSGAQETQYFGPGTRLLVL.

This clone is medium-sized. The V call is TRBV4-1, the J call TRBJ2-7; 11 nucleotides line up with TRBD2. V dropped 5 bases and J dropped 2; count of bases not matched to a gene: 5. The CDR3 runs to 15 residues. Germline values: CDR1 MGHRA, CDR2 YSYEKL. CDR3: CASSLGTSGTYEQYF. CDR3 in DNA: TGCGCCAGCAGCTTAGGGACTAGCGGAACCTACGAGCAGTACTTC.

The V gene is TRBV19, the J gene TRBJ2-1; 10 bases align to TRBD1. The CDR3 extends over 14 amino acids. CDR1 is LNHDA and CDR2 is SQIVND in the germline V gene (reference sequence). V was pared by 8 bases and J by 9 bases, with 10 bases of the junction left unmatched. CDR3 coding DNA: TGTGCCAGTGGCCTGACAGGGGGCCTAGCTGAGCAGTTCTTC. It codes for CASGLTGGLAEQFF.

This chain links TRBV7-9 with TRBJ1-1, with unresolved D. CDR1 SEHNR and CDR2 FQNEAQ come from the germline V gene (reference sequence). There are 12 residues in the CDR3. Trimming stripped 5 bases from V and 7 bases from J, with 11 bases between. The CDR3 coding sequence is TGTGCCAGCAGCATCCTAGGGAATGAAGCTTTCTTT. Translating it yields CASSILGNEAFF.

This chain joins TRBV6-5 and TRBJ2-1; D call uncertain. Germline CDR1 reads MNHEY; CDR2 reads SVGAGI. Trimming took off 6 bases at V and 2 bases at J, with 8 bases between the two ends. CDR3 length: 13 amino acids. The CDR3 protein is CASSPGPYNEQFF. The CDR3 DNA sequence: TGTGCCAGCAGCCCCGGCCCCTACAATGAGCAGTTCTTC.

This chain links TRBV2 with TRBJ2-1; maybe TRBD1 (6 bases). Germline V gene data show CDR1 as SNHLY and CDR2 as FYNNEI. CDR3 size: 15 residues. Deletions cut 4 bases from V and 3 bases from J, with 13 bases between. CDR3 amino acids: CASSAGGDGYNEQFF. Here the CDR3 DNA reads TGTGCCAGCAGTGCTGGGGGCGATGGCTACAATGAGCAGTTCTTC.

The chain links TRBV27 to TRBJ2-2, with D possibly TRBD2 on 5 matching bases. The CDR3 contains 14 residues. Trimming left V 3 bases short and J 6 bases short, with 11 bases between. Germline-derived CDR1 and CDR2 are MNHEY and SMNVEV (reference sequence). In DNA, the CDR3 is TGTGCCAGCAGTTTCCTGGACTCCTCCGGGGAGCTGTTTTTT. It yields the protein CASSFLDSSGELFF.

The J gene is TRBJ1-2, the V gene TRBV5-5; D gene unclear. The length of the CDR3 is 14 residues. Per germline, CDR1 SGHKS and CDR2 YYEKEE (reference sequence). V was clipped by 2 bases and J by 1 base, with 9 bases between them. As DNA, the CDR3 is TGTGCCAGCAGCTTTAATCAGGTTAACTATGGCTACACCTTC. Residues: CASSFNQVNYGYTF.

V usage is TRBV29-1 and J usage is TRBJ2-7; the D gene could be TRBD1 or TRBD2 (6 bases each). Per the germline V gene, CDR1 is SQVTM and CDR2 is ANQGSEA. The V and J ends lost 6 bases and 4 bases respectively, with 22 bases between them. The CDR3 totals 15 residues. The CDR3: CSVLLARRGAYEQYF. The CDR3 DNA reads as TGCAGCGTACTACTAGCCAGAAGGGGGGCATACGAGCAGTACTTC.